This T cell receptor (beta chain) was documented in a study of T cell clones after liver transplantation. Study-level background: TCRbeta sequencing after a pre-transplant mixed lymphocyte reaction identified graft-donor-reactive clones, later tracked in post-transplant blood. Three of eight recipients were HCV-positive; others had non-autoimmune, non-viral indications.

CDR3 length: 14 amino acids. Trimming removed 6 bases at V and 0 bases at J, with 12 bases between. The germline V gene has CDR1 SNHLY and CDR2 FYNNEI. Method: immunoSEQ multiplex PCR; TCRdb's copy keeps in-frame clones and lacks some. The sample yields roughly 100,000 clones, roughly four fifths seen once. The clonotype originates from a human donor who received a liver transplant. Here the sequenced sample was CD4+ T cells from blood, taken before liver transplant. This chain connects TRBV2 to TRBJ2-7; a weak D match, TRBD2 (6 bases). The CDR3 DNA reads TGTGCCAGCAGGGAGGGACTGCTCTCCTACGAGCAGTACTTC. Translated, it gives CASREGLLSYEQYF. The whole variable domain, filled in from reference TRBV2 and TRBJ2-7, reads EPEVTQTPSHQVTQMGQEVILRCVPISNHLYFYWYRQILGQKVEFLVSFYNNEISEKSEIFDDQFSVERPDGSNFTLKIRSTKLEDSAMYFCASREGLLSYEQYFGPGTRLTVT.